This entry lists 19 T cell receptor beta chains sequenced from one sample in a study of blood T cell repertoires in COVID-19. TCRdb keeps only in-frame clones here, not all; method: immunoSEQ multiplex PCR. This table holds approximately 200,000 clones, approximately 90% found once. Material: PBMCs or T cells enriched from blood (not recorded which). The receptors originated from a man aged 25 to 40 who had recovered from COVID-19.

The V gene is TRBV5-4, the J gene TRBJ1-1, with D unresolved. Trimming left V 0 bases short and J 4 bases short, with 10 bases between. Per germline, CDR1 SGHNT and CDR2 YYREEE (reference sequence). The CDR3 has 14 residues. CDR3 residues: CASSLEQPGTEAFF. CDR3 bases: TGTGCCAGCAGCTTGGAACAGCCAGGCACTGAAGCTTTCTTT.

The V and J genes are TRBV7-6 and TRBJ2-7; a possible D gene is TRBD2 (5 bases). This CDR3 is built from 13 residues. Germline V CDR1 and CDR2: SGHVS, FNYEAQ. Trimming stripped 5 bases from V and 1 base from J, with 9 bases between. The CDR3 DNA reads TGTGCCAGCAGCGGCGGGTCATCCTACGAGCAGTACTTC. It is translated as CASSGGSSYEQYF.

The chain is built from TRBV6-5 and TRBJ1-2; possibly TRBD1 for D (6 bases). The V end lost 2 bases, the J end lost 2 bases, and 9 bases lay between the germline ends. The CDR3 loop spans 14 amino acids. Looked up from germline, CDR1 is MNHEY and CDR2 is SVGAGI. The CDR3 loop reads CASSYRTGNYGYTF. The DNA for the CDR3 is TGTGCCAGCAGTTACCGAACAGGGAACTATGGCTACACCTTC.

The V and J genes are TRBV9 and TRBJ2-3; 12 nucleotides agree with TRBD2. Germline V gene sequence: CDR1 SGDLS, CDR2 YYNGEE. V was pared by 4 bases and J by 6 bases, with 6 bases of the junction left unmatched. The CDR3 covers 15 residues. CDR3 region: CASSQRTSGIDTQYF. The CDR3 DNA reads as TGTGCCAGCAGCCAAAGGACTAGCGGGATTGATACGCAGTATTTT.

This chain joins TRBV5-5 and TRBJ1-4; 7 bases match TRBD1. CDR1 SGHKS and CDR2 YYEKEE come from the germline V gene (reference sequence). The V and J ends lost 0 bases and 0 bases, in that order; junction bases with no gene match: 5. The CDR3 loop spans 17 amino acids. The CDR3 sequence: CASSLAPTGSTNEKLFF. The DNA for the CDR3 is TGTGCCAGCAGCTTGGCCCCGACAGGGTCAACTAATGAAAAACTGTTTTTT.

This clone turned up a few times. The V gene is TRBV9, the J gene TRBJ1-3, with 8 bases lining up with TRBD1. Per germline, CDR1 SGDLS and CDR2 YYNGEE. The CDR3 is made up of 14 amino acids. V dropped 4 bases and J dropped 4; count of bases not matched to a gene: 4. This CDR3 reads CASSTTGDGNTIYF. CDR3 coding DNA: TGTGCCAGCAGCACGACAGGGGACGGAAACACCATATATTTT.

The chain employs TRBV7-2 and TRBJ1-5, with a possible D match to TRBD1 (5 bases). Germline CDR1 is SGHTA and CDR2 is FQGNSA. There are 13 residues in the CDR3. Trimming took off 1 base at V and 7 bases at J, with 8 bases between the two ends. The CDR3 loop is CASSLVTEQPQHF. CDR3 sequence (DNA): TGTGCCAGCAGCTTAGTGACAGAACAGCCCCAGCATTTT.

This clone was detected once. The genes are TRBV25-1 and TRBJ1-2; D unclear. The length of the CDR3 is 14 residues. Between the trimmed V and J ends, which lost 4 bases and 4 bases, there was a span of 13 bases. Germline V CDR1 and CDR2: MGHDK, SYGVNS. The CDR3 DNA is TGTGCCAGCAGTGGCCGAGGGTGGTCCTATGGCTACACCTTC. Protein: CASSGRGWSYGYTF.

The CDR3 reads CASSLDPGTIRNYEQYF. In nucleotides, the CDR3 is TGTGCCAGCAGCTTAGATCCGGGGACAATTCGGAACTACGAGCAGTACTTC. The chain recombines TRBV11-2 with TRBJ2-7; tentative D call: TRBD1 (6 bases). CDR1 and CDR2 (germline): SGHAT, FQNNGV. CDR3 size: 17 residues. With 0 bases removed from V and 3 bases from J, the gap between germline ends came to 18 bases.

The gene calls are TRBV9 and TRBJ1-4; D not certain. The germline V gene encodes CDR1 SGDLS and CDR2 YYNGEE. The CDR3 length is 13 residues. With 1 base removed from V and 5 bases from J, the gap between germline ends came to 6 bases. The CDR3 DNA reads as TGTGCCAGCAGCGTATCCAGAAATGAAAAACTGTTTTTT. Residues: CASSVSRNEKLFF.

The chain is built from TRBV18 and TRBJ2-3; the match to TRBD2 covers 11 bases. There are 17 residues in the CDR3. V lost 2 bases to trimming and J lost 5 bases; unmatched junction nucleotides: 9. The germline CDR1 and CDR2 sequences are KGHSH and LQKENI. CDR3 sequence reads: CASSPGSIAGGLDTQYF. CDR3 DNA sequence: TGTGCCAGCTCACCAGGATCGATAGCGGGGGGGCTAGATACGCAGTATTTT.

This clone was seen only a few times. The chain is built from TRBV11-2 and TRBJ1-2, with unresolved D. V was pared by 5 bases and J by 6 bases, with 22 bases between. CDR1 and CDR2 from the germline V gene are SGHAT and FQNNGV. The CDR3 totals 16 residues. In DNA form, the CDR3 reads TGTGCCAGCAGCAGCCTGCTGATTGGGAGAGGCCATGGCTACACCTTC. Translating gives CASSSLLIGRGHGYTF.

The gene calls are TRBV27 and TRBJ1-6, with 8 bases fitting TRBD1. Trimming removed 0 bases from V and 8 bases from J; junction bases left unmatched: 3. Germline V gene lookup returns CDR1 MNHEY and CDR2 SMNVEV (reference sequence). There are 15 residues in the CDR3. DNA of the CDR3: TGTGCCAGCAGTTTATCTGCAGGGGGCGATTCACCCCTCCACTTT. It codes for CASSLSAGGDSPLHF.

The J gene is TRBJ2-7, the V gene TRBV30; the D is unclear. Germline CDR1 reads GTSNPN; CDR2 reads SVGIG (reference sequence). V lost 4 bases and J lost 2, with 6 bases in between. The CDR3 contains 11 residues. This CDR3 reads CAWMAAYEQYF. The CDR3 bases are TGTGCCTGGATGGCAGCCTACGAGCAGTACTTC.

The rearrangement links TRBV19 to TRBJ2-2, with 7 bases matching TRBD1. In germline, CDR1 is LNHDA, CDR2 SQIVND (reference sequence). The CDR3 is made up of 15 amino acids. V was clipped by 4 bases and J by 4 bases; unmatched bases: 6. CDR3 sequence: CASSSKGAITGELFF. CDR3 DNA: TGTGCCAGTAGTAGTAAGGGGGCGATCACCGGGGAGCTGTTTTTT.

The V gene is TRBV10-2, the J gene TRBJ2-5; D is possibly TRBD1 (5 bases). The germline V and J ends were trimmed by 4 bases and 3 bases, with 9 bases remaining between them. The CDR3 consists of 13 residues. Germline values: CDR1 WSHSY, CDR2 SAAADI. The DNA of the CDR3 is TGCGCCAGCAGTGTATCAGGGAAAGAGACCCAGTACTTC. The encoded protein is CASSVSGKETQYF.

J is TRBJ1-1 and V is TRBV28; no clear D gene. V was shortened by 8 bases and J by 6 bases, with 19 bases between the two germline ends. The CDR3 runs to 14 residues. Germline-derived CDR1 and CDR2 are MDHEN and SYDVKM. The DNA of the CDR3 is TGTGCCAGCTTAACTCCTCAGGTGCAGGCTGAAGCTTTCTTT. Protein product: CASLTPQVQAEAFF.

This chain links TRBV19 with TRBJ2-7; TRBD1 aligns across 10 bases. Germline V gives CDR1 LNHDA, CDR2 SQIVND (reference sequence). With V trimmed by 4 bases and J by 4 bases, 1 base remained unmatched. The CDR3 sequence is 13 residues long. This CDR3 is CASSRGQGYEQYF. The CDR3 DNA is TGTGCCAGTAGTAGGGGACAGGGGTACGAGCAGTACTTC.

The J gene is TRBJ2-2, the V gene TRBV19; 7 nucleotides align to TRBD1. Per germline, CDR1 LNHDA and CDR2 SQIVND (reference sequence). CDR3 length: 17 residues. J lost 4 bases, V lost 5 bases, and 13 bases had no gene match. The CDR3: CASSPQTGSFVTGELFF. In DNA form, the CDR3 reads TGTGCCAGTAGTCCCCAGACAGGGTCTTTCGTCACCGGGGAGCTGTTTTTT.